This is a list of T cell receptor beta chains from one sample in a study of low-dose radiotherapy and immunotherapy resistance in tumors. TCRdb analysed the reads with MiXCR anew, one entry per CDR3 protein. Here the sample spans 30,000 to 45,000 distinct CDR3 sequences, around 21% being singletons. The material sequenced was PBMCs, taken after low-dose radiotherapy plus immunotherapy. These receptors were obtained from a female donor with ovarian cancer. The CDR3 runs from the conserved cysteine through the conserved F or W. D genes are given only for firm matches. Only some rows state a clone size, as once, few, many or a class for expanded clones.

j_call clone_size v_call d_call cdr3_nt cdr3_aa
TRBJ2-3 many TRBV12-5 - TGTGCTAGTGGTCCATCCCCGAAAGACAGGAGTTCGGGAGATACGCAGTATTTT CASGPSPKDRSSGDTQYF
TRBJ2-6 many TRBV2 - TGTGCCAGCATAAAGACCGTAGGAAGCTCTGGGGCCAACGTCCTGACTTTC CASIKTVGSSGANVLTF
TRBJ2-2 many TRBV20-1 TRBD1 TGCAGTGCTAGAGGGCGCCAGGGGGTAACCGGGGAGCTGTTTTTT CSARGRQGVTGELFF
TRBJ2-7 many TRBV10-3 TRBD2 TGTGCCATCAGGGCTAGCGGGGAGTACGAGCAGTACTTC CAIRASGEYEQYF
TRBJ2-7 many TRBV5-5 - TGTGCCAGCAGCCTCCGGACGAACTCCTACGAGCAGTACTTC CASSLRTNSYEQYF
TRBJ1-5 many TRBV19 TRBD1 TGTGCCAGTAGGGGACCGCTGGAGGGGGCATTTCAGCCCCAGCATTTT CASRGPLEGAFQPQHF
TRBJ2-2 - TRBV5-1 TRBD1 TGCGCCAGCATGGGGACAGGGGAGAGCGGGGAGCTGTTTTTT CASMGTGESGELFF
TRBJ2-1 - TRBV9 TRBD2 TGTGCCAGCAAGCGGGAGGGCTACAATGAGCAGTTCTTC CASKREGYNEQFF
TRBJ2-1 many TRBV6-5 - TGTGCCAGCAGTACCGGGACTGTTAACAATGAGCAGTTCTTC CASSTGTVNNEQFF
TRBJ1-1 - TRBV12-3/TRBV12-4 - TGTGCCAGCAGTTTCCAGGGGAGTTTCTCGGGCACTGAAGCTTTCTTT CASSFQGSFSGTEAFF
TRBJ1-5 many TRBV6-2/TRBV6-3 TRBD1 TGTGCCAGCAGTTACTCTCTTGTTGTGGTAACAGGGGTTAACTTTCAGCCCCAGCATTTT CASSYSLVVVTGVNFQPQHF
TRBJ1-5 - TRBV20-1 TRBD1 TGCAGTGCTAGAACCGGGACAGTGAATAGCAATCAGCCCCAGCATTTT CSARTGTVNSNQPQHF
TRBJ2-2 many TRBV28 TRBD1 TGTGCCAGCAGCTTGGGACAGGGGGTCACCGGGGAGCTGTTTTTT CASSLGQGVTGELFF
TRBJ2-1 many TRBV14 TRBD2 TGTGCCAGCAGCCAGATTAGCGGGGTCCGCTACAATGAGCAGTTCTTC CASSQISGVRYNEQFF
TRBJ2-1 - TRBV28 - TGTGCCAGCAGGCCCGGCCCGGGGAGCTCCTACAATGAGCAGTTCTTC CASRPGPGSSYNEQFF
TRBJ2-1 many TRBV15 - TGTGCCACCAGCAGAAGGCCCAATGAGCAGTTCTTC CATSRRPNEQFF
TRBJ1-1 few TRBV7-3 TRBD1 TGTGCCAGCTCCCTAACAGGGGGCGACACTGAAGCTTTCTTT CASSLTGGDTEAFF
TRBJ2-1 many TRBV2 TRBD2 TGTGCCAGCAGTGACCCTAGCGGGCCGAGCTCCTACAATGAGCAGTTCTTC CASSDPSGPSSYNEQFF
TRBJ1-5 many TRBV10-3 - TGTGCCATCAGTGAGTCGTATCAGCCCCAGCATTTT CAISESYQPQHF
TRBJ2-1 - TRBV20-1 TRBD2 TGCAGTGCTAGAGATTCTAGCGGGAGGGGTGAGCAGTTCTTC CSARDSSGRGEQFF
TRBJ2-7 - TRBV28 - TGTGCCAGCAGTTCGGGACCGGTATACGAGCAGTACTTC CASSSGPVYEQYF
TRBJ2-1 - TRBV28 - TGTGCCAGCAGTTTGGCTACTGAGCAGTTCTTC CASSLATEQFF
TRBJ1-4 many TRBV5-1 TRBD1 TGCGCCAGCAGCTCCTGGACAGGGCAGAATAATGAAAAACTGTTTTTT CASSSWTGQNNEKLFF
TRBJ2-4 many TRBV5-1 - TGCGCCAGCAGCTTTATCGGGGAAAACATTCAGTACTTC CASSFIGENIQYF